One sample yielded the 26 T cell receptor beta chains listed below, sequenced in a study of cytomegalovirus exposure and HLA in healthy donors. Vbeta (60) and Jbeta (13) primers were used in the PCR. The data were produced by immunoSEQ multiplex PCR, yet TCRdb's version contains in-frame clones alone and is incomplete. This sample has some 120,000 clones, with 74% found just once. Sequenced: PBMCs. All receptors come from a man between 25 and 39 years old in good health and CMV-seropositive.

The rearrangement links TRBV21-1 to TRBJ2-7; the table names TRBD1, a call not compared with the DNA. TRBV21-1 is an annotated pseudogene. The CDR3 extends over 16 amino acids. This chain's CDR3 is CASSKGTDQFSYEQYF. The CDR3 DNA reads as TGTGCCAGCAGCAAAGGGACAGATCAATTCTCCTACGAGCAGTACTTC.

Points on this clone: Other DNA sequences of this sample code for an identical CDR3. The genes are TRBV5-1 and TRBJ2-2, with D hard to call. Germline CDR1 and CDR2: SGHRS and YFSETQ. The ends were cut back, 0 bases at V and 3 bases at J, with 6 bases in the middle. This CDR3 region has 14 residues. This chain's CDR3 is CASSLGQDTGELFF. The CDR3 DNA reads as TGCGCCAGCAGCTTGGGGCAGGACACCGGGGAGCTGTTTTTT.

In this sample, this clone turned up a few times. CDR3 region: CASSRPAGRTEAFF. CDR3 sequence (DNA): TGCGCCAGCAGCCGGCCCGCAGGGCGAACTGAAGCTTTCTTT. This chain connects TRBV4-1 to TRBJ1-1; tentative D call: TRBD1 (5 bases). The CDR3 runs to 14 residues. The V gene's germline CDR1 is MGHRA and CDR2 YSYEKL. V was pared by 4 bases and J by 5 bases, with 14 bases between.

This chain links TRBV5-1 with TRBJ2-6, with D uncertain. V lost 0 bases to trimming and J lost 0 bases, with 7 bases between them. Germline values: CDR1 SGHRS, CDR2 YFSETQ. The length of the CDR3 is 16 residues. The CDR3 DNA reads TGCGCCAGCAGCTTGGAACGGAGCTCTGGGGCCAACGTCCTGACTTTC. It encodes CASSLERSSGANVLTF.

This clone was seen only once. This chain joins TRBV19 and TRBJ1-5; perhaps TRBD1 as D (6 bases). Between the trimmed V and J ends, which lost 8 bases and 0 bases, there was a span of 11 bases. Germline V gene lookup returns CDR1 LNHDA and CDR2 SQIVND (reference sequence). The CDR3 is 14 residues long. In DNA, the CDR3 is TGTGCCAGTCGAGGGGGTTCTAGCAATCAGCCCCAGCATTTT. Translating gives CASRGGSSNQPQHF.

The table lists this clone with a few counts. The chain uses TRBV20-1 and TRBJ2-5; D call uncertain. In germline, CDR1 is DFQATT, CDR2 SNEGSKA (reference sequence). Trimming stripped 7 bases from V and 2 bases from J, with 8 bases between. The CDR3 totals 11 residues. For the CDR3, the DNA is TGCAGTGGAGCCACGCAAGAGACCCAGTACTTC. This translates into CSGATQETQYF.

This sequence joins TRBV11-2 and TRBJ2-1; D is perhaps TRBD2 (6 bases). Germline V gene lookup returns CDR1 SGHAT and CDR2 FQNNGV. The CDR3 covers 14 residues. V dropped 0 bases and J dropped 14 bases, with 17 bases sitting between them. Here the CDR3 reads CASSLDGGFSLEFF. The DNA of the CDR3 is TGTGCCAGCAGCTTAGATGGAGGGTTCAGTTTGGAGTTCTTC.

This clone appeared a few times. This sequence joins TRBV4-1 and TRBJ2-4; no reliable D call. The CDR3 length is 16 residues. V shed 2 bases and J shed 0 bases, with 11 bases lying between them. Germline CDR1 reads MGHRA; CDR2 reads YSYEKL. CDR3 protein: CASSQFWALAKNIQYF. DNA for the CDR3: TGCGCCAGCAGCCAATTCTGGGCGCTAGCCAAAAACATTCAGTACTTC.

DNA for the CDR3: TGCGCCAGCAGCTTGGCCCCCTCTAGTACGCAGTATTTT. It codes for CASSLAPSSTQYF. The chain has TRBV5-1 and TRBJ2-3; D is uncertain. With 0 bases removed from V and 8 bases from J, the gap between germline ends came to 10 bases. The CDR3 spans 13 residues. The germline V gene encodes CDR1 SGHRS and CDR2 YFSETQ.

The chain is built from TRBV6-5 and TRBJ1-1, with D possibly being TRBD1 (5 bases). The CDR3 has 15 amino acids. Germline V CDR1 and CDR2: MNHEY, SVGAGI. V was pared by 2 bases and J by 0 bases, with 10 bases between. For the CDR3, the DNA is TGTGCCAGCAGTTACCAAGGGGCCATGAACACTGAAGCTTTCTTT. Its protein product is CASSYQGAMNTEAFF.

This chain uses TRBV7-9 with TRBJ1-6; D gene unclear. From germline, CDR1 is SEHNR and CDR2 FQNEAQ (reference sequence). The V and J ends lost 7 bases and 14 bases respectively, with 27 bases between them. This CDR3 has 16 amino acids. CDR3 in amino acids: CASTLSGLGEVLALHF. CDR3 DNA sequence: TGTGCCAGCACCCTGTCCGGGCTCGGGGAAGTTTTGGCCCTCCACTTT.

The V and J genes are TRBV7-3 and TRBJ2-1; TRBD2 agrees at 9 bases. CDR1 and CDR2 (germline): SGHTA, FQGTGA. CDR3 size: 15 residues. Trimming cost V 1 base and J 8 bases; bases outside gene matches: 6. The CDR3 sequence is CASSLMGLAGDEQFF. The DNA of the CDR3 is TGTGCCAGCAGCTTAATGGGACTAGCTGGAGATGAGCAGTTCTTC.

On this clone: Compared with germline, one end of the junction differs, possibly owing to a read error. This CDR3 reads CASSQEPATRRGYPF. The CDR3 DNA sequence: TGCGCCAGCAGCCAAGAGCCCGCCACCCGAAGGGGCTACCCCTTC. The rearrangement uses TRBV4-1 and TRBJ1-2, with D perhaps TRBD1 (5 bases). CDR1 and CDR2 from the germline V gene are MGHRA and YSYEKL. The CDR3 totals 15 residues.

This clone was observed once. The rearrangement uses TRBV21-1 and TRBJ1-5; the listed D gene, TRBD1, was not tested against the DNA. TRBV21-1 is deemed a pseudogene. The CDR3 consists of 16 residues. The CDR3 protein is CASSKALRGLKGPQHF. The CDR3 coding sequence is TGTGCCAGCAGCAAAGCCCTCAGGGGCCTCAAGGGGCCCCAGCATTTT.

V and J are TRBV5-1 and TRBJ2-3, with 14 bases that match TRBD2. V shed 4 bases, J shed 2 bases, and the junction held 6 bases outside the gene matches. The CDR3 totals 17 residues. Per germline, CDR1 SGHRS and CDR2 YFSETQ. DNA of the CDR3: TGCGCCAGCAGCCAAAGGACTAGCGGGGGGACCACAGATACGCAGTATTTT. This translates into CASSQRTSGGTTDTQYF.

The chain recombines TRBV4-1 with TRBJ2-6; D perhaps matches TRBD1 (5 bases). Deletions cut 0 bases from V and 3 bases from J, with 12 bases between. The V gene's germline CDR1 is MGHRA and CDR2 YSYEKL. CDR3 length: 17 amino acids. CDR3 sequence: CASSQDLGTGGANVLTF. As DNA, the CDR3 is TGCGCCAGCAGCCAAGATTTGGGAACAGGTGGGGCCAACGTCCTGACTTTC.

The chain recombines TRBV9 with TRBJ2-1, with TRBD2 matching 9 bases. Germline loops: CDR1 SGDLS, CDR2 YYNGEE. The CDR3 is made up of 16 amino acids. J gave up 4 bases and V 0 bases, and 5 bases lay outside the gene matches. CDR3 sequence reads: CASSVAARGGYNEQFF. CDR3 nucleotide sequence: TGTGCCAGCAGCGTAGCTGCGCGGGGGGGATACAATGAGCAGTTCTTC.

The CDR3 loop reads CASSLAQGSYNEQFF. In DNA form, the CDR3 reads TGTGCCAGCAGCTTAGCCCAGGGCTCCTACAATGAGCAGTTCTTC. This chain links TRBV7-2 with TRBJ2-1, with a possible D match to TRBD1 (5 bases). CDR1 is SGHTA and CDR2 is FQGNSA in the germline V gene. The CDR3 sequence is 15 residues long. The V and J ends lost 0 bases and 0 bases respectively, with 6 bases between them. The full variable domain, rest sourced from reference TRBV7-2 and TRBJ2-1, is GAGVSQSPSNKVTEKGKDVELRCDPISGHTALYWYRQSLGQGLEFLIYFQGNSAPDKSGLPSDRFSAERTGGSVSTLTIQRTQQEDSAVYLCASSLAQGSYNEQFFGPGTRLTVL.

The chain recombines TRBV5-4 with TRBJ1-1; D might be TRBD1 (6 bases). From germline, CDR1 is SGHNT and CDR2 YYREEE (reference sequence). Trimming took 3 bases from V and 0 from J, leaving 15 bases between them. CDR3 length: 16 residues. The CDR3 region has the DNA TGTGCCAGCAGCTGGGGGCAGGATGGAATGAACACTGAAGCTTTCTTT. Translating it yields CASSWGQDGMNTEAFF.

The gene calls are TRBV7-2 and TRBJ2-1; possibly TRBD1 for D (6 bases). Trimming stripped 5 bases from V and 7 bases from J, with 12 bases between. The CDR3 runs 13 residues. CDR1 SGHTA and CDR2 FQGNSA come from the germline V gene. Here the CDR3 reads CASSPRGANEQFF. Here the CDR3 DNA reads TGTGCCAGCAGCCCCAGGGGAGCGAATGAGCAGTTCTTC.

The CDR3: CASSQEAQGDGYTF. The DNA of the CDR3 is TGCGCCAGCAGCCAAGAGGCACAGGGCGATGGCTACACCTTC. V gene TRBV4-3 combines with J gene TRBJ1-2; perhaps TRBD1 as D (6 bases). This CDR3 comprises 14 residues. CDR1 and CDR2 (germline): LGHNA, YSLEER. V shed 0 bases and J shed 6 bases, with 11 bases lying between them.

The V call is TRBV7-3, the J call TRBJ2-1; TRBD2 is a possible D gene (5 bases). Germline CDR1 and CDR2: SGHTA and FQGTGA. Trimming left V 1 base short and J 1 base short, with 8 bases between. This CDR3 has 15 residues. The chain's CDR3 is CASSLNSGSYNEQFF. CDR3 nucleotide sequence: TGTGCCAGCAGCTTAAACTCGGGATCCTACAATGAGCAGTTCTTC.

The chain couples TRBV11-2 to TRBJ2-3; 7 positions match TRBD2. In germline, CDR1 is SGHAT, CDR2 FQNNGV. V dropped 2 bases and J dropped 0; count of bases not matched to a gene: 5. This CDR3 contains 16 residues. CDR3 DNA: TGTGCCAGCAGCTTATTGCCGGGGGGTAGCACAGATACGCAGTATTTT. It is translated as CASSLLPGGSTDTQYF.

This rearrangement joins TRBV9 to TRBJ1-2, with 9 nucleotides matching TRBD1. The germline V gene encodes CDR1 SGDLS and CDR2 YYNGEE. The V gene end was trimmed by 3 bases and the J gene end by 7 bases; junction bases not matched to a gene: 10. The CDR3 runs to 15 residues. Written as DNA, the CDR3 is TGTGCCAGCAGCGAGCGGGACAGGGAGGGCGGTGGCTACACCTTC. It translates to CASSERDREGGGYTF.

The chain joins TRBV29-1 to TRBJ2-5; TRBD1 agrees at 8 bases. V lost 7 bases to trimming and J lost 1 base; unmatched junction nucleotides: 2. Germline loops: CDR1 SQVTM, CDR2 ANQGSEA. The CDR3 loop spans 12 amino acids. CDR3 region: CSAGQGQETQYF. CDR3 nucleotides: TGCAGCGCCGGACAGGGCCAAGAGACCCAGTACTTC. The whole variable domain, remainder taken from reference TRBV29-1 and TRBJ2-5, is SAVISQKPSRDICQRGTSLTIQCQVDSQVTMMFWYRQQPGQSLTLIATANQGSEATYESGFVIDKFPISRPNLTFSTLTVSNMSPEDSSIYLCSAGQGQETQYFGPGTRLLVL.

The V and J genes are TRBV29-1 and TRBJ1-3; 9 bases agree with TRBD1. The germline V gene has CDR1 SQVTM and CDR2 ANQGSEA. The CDR3 covers 12 residues. The J segment lost 7 bases and the V segment lost 5 bases, leaving 3 bases of the junction unmatched. CDR3 sequence (DNA): TGCAGCGTTCTGACAGGGGGGAACACCATATATTTT. It specifies CSVLTGGNTIYF. The full variable domain, in which reference TRBV29-1 and TRBJ1-3 provide the parts outside the CDR3, is SAVISQKPSRDICQRGTSLTIQCQVDSQVTMMFWYRQQPGQSLTLIATANQGSEATYESGFVIDKFPISRPNLTFSTLTVSNMSPEDSSIYLCSVLTGGNTIYFGEGSWLTVV.